Following are 28 T cell receptor beta chains from one sample sequenced in a study of PD-L1 blockade in urothelial cancer. The table came from immunoSEQ multiplex PCR; TCRdb's copy has only in-frame clones and leaves some out. This table has approximately 51,000 clones, 70% to 90% appearing once. Time point meaning: pretreatment peripheral blood. The sequences come from PBMCs, collected around atezolizumab (anti-PD-L1) treatment. These TCRs come from a man aged 55-75 years with urothelial cancer.

The chain is built from TRBV6-5 and TRBJ1-2, with TRBD1 matching over 7 bases. With V trimmed by 6 bases and J by 0 bases, 4 bases remained unmatched. The CDR3 length is 14 residues. Germline assignment: CDR1 MNHEY and CDR2 SVGAGI. This CDR3 reads CASSRDRANYGYTF. CDR3 bases: TGTGCCAGCAGCCGGGACAGAGCTAACTATGGCTACACCTTC.

V usage is TRBV29-1 and J usage is TRBJ1-1; 8 bases map to TRBD1. V dropped 6 bases and J dropped 2; count of bases not matched to a gene: 8. This CDR3 is 14 amino acids long. CDR1 SQVTM and CDR2 ANQGSEA come from the germline V gene. CDR3 sequence reads: CSVVKGQANTEAFF. CDR3 nucleotides: TGCAGCGTCGTGAAGGGACAGGCAAACACTGAAGCTTTCTTT.

This chain joins TRBV5-1 and TRBJ2-7, with TRBD1 matching 10 bases. Germline loops: CDR1 SGHRS, CDR2 YFSETQ. V lost 4 bases to trimming and J lost 2 bases; unmatched junction nucleotides: 6. The CDR3 is 15 amino acids. The CDR3 region has the DNA TGCGCCAGCAGCCCGGACGGACAGGGGGCCTACGAGCAGTACTTC. Encoded protein: CASSPDGQGAYEQYF.

V and J are TRBV2 and TRBJ1-5; D perhaps matches TRBD1 (6 bases). The CDR3 sequence is 14 residues long. Per germline, CDR1 SNHLY and CDR2 FYNNEI. The V gene lost 6 bases and the J gene lost 0 bases, with 9 bases spanning the gap. The CDR3 is CASSGQYSNQPQHF. The CDR3 nucleotides are TGTGCCAGCAGCGGACAGTATAGCAATCAGCCCCAGCATTTT.

The rearrangement joins TRBV4-1 to TRBJ1-1, with a tentative D call TRBD1 (6 bases). The germline V gene encodes CDR1 MGHRA and CDR2 YSYEKL. CDR3 length: 14 residues. V lost 0 bases and J lost 4, with 9 bases in between. The CDR3 DNA follows: TGCGCCAGCAGCCAAGATCCCAGGGGCACTGAAGCTTTCTTT. Its translation is CASSQDPRGTEAFF.

The rearrangement links TRBV11-3 to TRBJ2-5; 9 bases align to TRBD2. V was pared by 3 bases and J by 5 bases, with 10 bases of the junction left unmatched. The CDR3 loop spans 16 amino acids. CDR1 and CDR2 from the germline V gene are SGHNT and YENEEA. CDR3 loop: CASSFRAGGPRETQYF. CDR3 DNA: TGTGCCAGCAGCTTCAGGGCGGGGGGGCCGCGGGAGACCCAGTACTTC. Supplemented by reference TRBV11-3 and TRBJ2-5, the full variable domain reads EAGVVQSPRYKIIEKKQPVAFWCNPISGHNTLYWYLQNLGQGPELLIRYENEEAVDDSQLPKDRFSAERLKGVDSTLKIQPAELGDSAVYLCASSFRAGGPRETQYFGPGTRLLVL.

The chain uses TRBV7-9 and TRBJ1-1; D is perhaps TRBD1 (6 bases). V lost 5 bases and J lost 5, with 15 bases in between. Germline V gene data show CDR1 as SEHNR and CDR2 as FQNEAQ (reference sequence). There are 14 residues in the CDR3. The CDR3 sequence: CASSPYRERTEAFF. As DNA, the CDR3 is TGTGCCAGCAGCCCGTACAGGGAACGGACTGAAGCTTTCTTT.

The V call is TRBV11-2, the J call TRBJ1-2; no firm D call. Germline V gene lookup returns CDR1 SGHAT and CDR2 FQNNGV. V shed 1 base and J shed 2 bases, with 8 bases lying between them. The CDR3 runs to 14 residues. CDR3 bases: TGTGCCAGCAGCTTAGGTGGCGGGAACTATGGCTACACCTTC. Encoded protein: CASSLGGGNYGYTF.

This chain joins TRBV6-1 and TRBJ1-2; TRBD1 matches 11 bases. The CDR3 contains 14 residues. CDR1 MNHNS and CDR2 SASEGT come from the germline V gene. The ends lost 5 bases at V and 5 bases at J; junction bases unmatched: 4. The CDR3, as DNA: TGTGCCAGCAGTCCGGGACAGGGGGTTTATGGCTACACCTTC. Translating gives CASSPGQGVYGYTF.

The rearrangement uses TRBV9 and TRBJ2-7; D perhaps matches TRBD2 (5 bases). The CDR3 contains 15 residues. V shed 0 bases and J shed 3 bases, with 13 bases lying between them. Germline CDR1 and CDR2: SGDLS and YYNGEE. The CDR3: CASSVASTADYEQYF. The CDR3 DNA sequence: TGTGCCAGCAGCGTAGCTTCCACAGCGGACTACGAGCAGTACTTC. Full variable domain (remainder filled in from reference TRBV9 and TRBJ2-7): DSGVTQTPKHLITATGQRVTLRCSPRSGDLSVYWYQQSLDQGLQFLIQYYNGEERAKGNILERFSAQQFPDLHSELNLSSLELGDSALYFCASSVASTADYEQYFGPGTRLTVT.

The chain couples TRBV5-1 to TRBJ2-2, with D possibly being TRBD2 (6 bases). Trimming shortened V by 2 bases and J by 2 bases, and 10 bases separated the two germline ends. CDR3 length: 15 amino acids. Germline CDR1 and CDR2: SGHRS and YFSETQ. The CDR3 loop is CASSFAGGNTGELFF. The CDR3 DNA sequence: TGCGCCAGCAGCTTCGCCGGGGGAAACACCGGGGAGCTGTTTTTT.

The CDR3 nucleotides read TGTGCCAGCAGTTACGACTTTTCGACTGAAGCTTTCTTT. As protein: CASSYDFSTEAFF. The V gene is TRBV6-5, the J gene TRBJ1-1; D call uncertain. Between the trimmed V and J ends, which lost 2 bases and 5 bases, there was a span of 9 bases. This CDR3 contains 13 residues. Germline lookup yields CDR1 MNHEY and CDR2 SVGAGI.

The chain joins TRBV18 to TRBJ2-7, with 8 bases identical to TRBD2. Germline loops: CDR1 KGHSH, CDR2 LQKENI. The CDR3 is 18 residues long. Trimming removed 3 bases from V and 2 bases from J; junction bases left unmatched: 15. CDR3 bases: TGTGCCAGCTCACCCCTTGGGGGTAGCGGGGAACCGACCTACGAGCAGTACTTC. Its protein is CASSPLGGSGEPTYEQYF.

V is TRBV6-5 and J is TRBJ2-7; 9 bases align to TRBD1. Trimming cost V 6 bases and J 6 bases; bases outside gene matches: 12. The CDR3 totals 15 residues. The V gene's germline CDR1 is MNHEY and CDR2 SVGAGI. CDR3 amino acids: CASSPDRGRSGEQYF. CDR3 DNA: TGTGCCAGCAGCCCGGACAGGGGTCGGTCGGGCGAGCAGTACTTC.

The CDR3 sequence is CASSQQQGWKAFF. DNA of the CDR3: TGCGCCAGCAGCCAGCAACAGGGCTGGAAAGCTTTCTTT. The chain couples TRBV4-1 to TRBJ1-1; weak D call: TRBD1 (6 bases). Per germline, CDR1 MGHRA and CDR2 YSYEKL. The ends were cut back, 3 bases at V and 9 bases at J, with 14 bases in the middle. CDR3 size: 13 residues.

V and J are TRBV18 and TRBJ1-2, with TRBD1 as a possible D gene (6 bases). This CDR3 region has 15 residues. Germline loops: CDR1 KGHSH, CDR2 LQKENI. Trimming removed 2 bases at V and 1 base at J, with 11 bases between. The DNA for the CDR3 is TGTGCCAGCTCACCAGGGCAGGGGAATAACTATGGCTACACCTTC. Protein product: CASSPGQGNNYGYTF.

This clone ranks as medium-sized (0.01 to 0.1%). Other nucleotide sequences in the sample specify the same CDR3. The chain carries TRBV4-3 and TRBJ2-2; TRBD1 is a possible D gene (6 bases). The CDR3 length is 15 residues. V lost 0 bases, J lost 4 bases, and 9 bases lay in between. CDR1 LGHNA and CDR2 YSLEER come from the germline V gene. CDR3 in DNA: TGCGCCAGCAGCCAAGAACAGGGAATCACCGGGGAGCTGTTTTTT. Protein product: CASSQEQGITGELFF.

The chain recombines TRBV5-8 with TRBJ2-1, with TRBD2 matching over 10 bases. CDR1 SGHTS and CDR2 YDEGEE come from the germline V gene. The CDR3 loop spans 18 amino acids. The V gene end was trimmed by 0 bases and the J gene end by 0 bases; junction bases not matched to a gene: 6. CDR3 residues: CASSLALAGALSYNEQFF. The CDR3 DNA reads TGTGCCAGCAGCTTGGCCCTAGCGGGGGCCCTCTCCTACAATGAGCAGTTCTTC.

The chain combines TRBV7-2 with TRBJ1-2; 10 bases align to TRBD1. Germline V lookup: CDR1 SGHTA, CDR2 FQGNSA. V was clipped by 5 bases and J by 7 bases; unmatched bases: 10. This CDR3 has 15 residues. The CDR3 DNA reads TGTGCCAGCAGCGTACCGGGACAGGGGTCGTCTGGCTACACCTTC. This sequence encodes CASSVPGQGSSGYTF.

The chain couples TRBV5-5 to TRBJ2-1; D gene unclear. Per the germline V gene, CDR1 is SGHKS and CDR2 is YYEKEE (reference sequence). Trimming cost V 0 bases and J 0 bases, with 10 bases left between them. This CDR3 spans 16 amino acids. The CDR3 coding sequence is TGTGCCAGCAGCTTGGCCGGAAGCGCCTCCTACAATGAGCAGTTCTTC. This sequence encodes CASSLAGSASYNEQFF.

V is TRBV25-1 and J is TRBJ1-3; a weak D match, TRBD1 (6 bases). Germline V gene lookup returns CDR1 MGHDK and CDR2 SYGVNS. The CDR3 covers 15 residues. V dropped 4 bases and J dropped 0 bases, with 10 bases sitting between them. The CDR3: CASSGYRDSGNTIYF. The CDR3 coding sequence is TGTGCCAGCAGTGGCTACAGGGACTCTGGAAACACCATATATTTT.

The chain joins TRBV5-4 to TRBJ1-2; 7 bases are shared with TRBD1. Germline V CDR1 and CDR2: SGHNT, YYREEE (reference sequence). This CDR3 is built from 14 residues. V lost 0 bases and J lost 4; bases outside the gene matches: 3. The CDR3 coding sequence is TGTGCCAGCAGCTTGGACAGGGGCTCCTATGGCTACACCTTC. Its translation: CASSLDRGSYGYTF.

The V gene is TRBV30, the J gene TRBJ2-3; D unclear. The CDR3 spans 13 residues. Trimming shortened V by 1 base and J by 6 bases, and 11 bases separated the two germline ends. Germline V lookup: CDR1 GTSNPN, CDR2 SVGIG (reference sequence). The CDR3 reads CAWSGEVLDTQYF. DNA for the CDR3: TGTGCCTGGAGTGGAGAGGTTTTGGATACGCAGTATTTT.

The rearrangement joins TRBV10-2 to TRBJ2-1; 7 nucleotides line up with TRBD2. In germline, CDR1 is WSHSY, CDR2 SAAADI. V trimming: 3 bases; J trimming: 10 bases; junction bases outside the gene matches: 6. CDR3 length: 13 amino acids. CDR3 protein: CASSEAGSREQFF. The DNA of the CDR3 is TGCGCCAGCAGTGAAGCGGGGTCACGGGAGCAGTTCTTC.

The chain links TRBV4-3 to TRBJ1-1, with a possible D match to TRBD1 (5 bases). Trimming left V 7 bases short and J 0 bases short, with 21 bases between. CDR3 size: 17 residues. Germline assignment: CDR1 LGHNA and CDR2 YSLEER. The CDR3 loop is CASTLNGGAGMNTEAFF. CDR3 nucleotide sequence: TGCGCCAGCACTCTAAACGGTGGGGCAGGGATGAACACTGAAGCTTTCTTT.

The chain is built from TRBV7-2 and TRBJ1-2; 7 bases line up with TRBD1. V lost 11 bases to trimming and J lost 3 bases; unmatched junction nucleotides: 9. CDR3 length: 13 residues. Germline CDR1 reads SGHTA; CDR2 reads FQGNSA. This CDR3 reads CASAPGQDYGYTF. The CDR3 bases are TGTGCCTCGGCACCCGGACAGGACTATGGCTACACCTTC.

The gene calls are TRBV27 and TRBJ1-4; D ambiguous. This CDR3 comprises 14 residues. The germline CDR1 and CDR2 sequences are MNHEY and SMNVEV (reference sequence). V was trimmed by 7 bases and J by 0 bases, leaving 9 bases between them. This CDR3 reads CASTRHATNEKLFF. The CDR3, as DNA: TGTGCCAGCACGCGACACGCAACTAATGAAAAACTGTTTTTT.

The chain employs TRBV5-6 and TRBJ1-1; tentative D call: TRBD1 (6 bases). CDR3 length: 15 residues. Germline CDR1 reads SGHDT; CDR2 reads YYEEEE. Trimming stripped 4 bases from V and 4 bases from J, with 17 bases between. The CDR3 DNA sequence: TGTGCCAGCAGCCGGCCTGGACAGTACTCCACTGAAGCTTTCTTT. Translated, it gives CASSRPGQYSTEAFF. Filled out from reference TRBV5-6 and TRBJ1-1, the complete variable domain reads DAGVTQSPTHLIKTRGQQVTLRCSPKSGHDTVSWYQQALGQGPQFIFQYYEEEERQRGNFPDRFSGHQFPNYSSELNVNALLLGDSALYLCASSRPGQYSTEAFFGQGTRLTVV.